This is a list of T cell receptor beta chains from one sample in a study of Graves' ophthalmopathy and Graves' hyperthyroidism. TCRdb fed the multiplex PCR reads into MiXCR, producing one record per CDR3 protein. This table has approximately 480,000 distinct CDR3 sequences, over 13% appearing once. The sample was blood. The origin of the receptors is a woman aged 25 to 39 with Graves' ophthalmopathy. The CDR3 runs from the conserved cysteine through the conserved F or W. Each record gives: clone size, V gene, J gene, CDR3 length, D gene, CDR3 DNA, CDR3 protein. A D gene is named only where the DNA matches it firmly. Where a row states a size, it is once, few, many or the class of an expanded clone; other rows omit it.

clone_size: many; v_call: TRBV6-1; j_call: TRBJ2-7; cdr3_length: 15; d_call: .; cdr3_nt: TGTGCCAGCAGTCCGACTGGTTCCTACTCCTACGAGCAGTACTTC; cdr3_aa: CASSPTGSYSYEQYF
clone_size: many; v_call: TRBV4-2; j_call: TRBJ2-5; cdr3_length: 16; d_call: .; cdr3_nt: TGTGCCAGCAGCCAAGACGAGAGCGCAAACGGACGGACCCAGTACTTC; cdr3_aa: CASSQDESANGRTQYF
clone_size: many; v_call: TRBV29-1; j_call: TRBJ2-7; cdr3_length: 15; d_call: .; cdr3_nt: TGCAGCGTTTATCCGGGTGGGGGACGGATCTACGAGCAGTACTTC; cdr3_aa: CSVYPGGGRIYEQYF
clone_size: many; v_call: TRBV6-2/TRBV6-3; j_call: TRBJ1-2; cdr3_length: 13; d_call: .; cdr3_nt: TGTGCCAGCAGTTACGCGGAGGGTCAAGGCTACACCTTC; cdr3_aa: CASSYAEGQGYTF
clone_size: many; v_call: TRBV12-3/TRBV12-4; j_call: TRBJ2-7; cdr3_length: 13; d_call: TRBD1; cdr3_nt: TGTGCCAGCAGTTTACTGGACAGGGGGGAGCAGTACTTC; cdr3_aa: CASSLLDRGEQYF
clone_size: .; v_call: TRBV5-1; j_call: TRBJ1-1; cdr3_length: 15; d_call: .; cdr3_nt: TGCGCCAGCAGCTTGGATCCGGGGGTGGCCACTGAAGCTTTCTTT; cdr3_aa: CASSLDPGVATEAFF
clone_size: .; v_call: TRBV29-1; j_call: TRBJ2-2; cdr3_length: 14; d_call: TRBD1; cdr3_nt: TGCAGCGTTGAAAGGGGGCGGGCCACCGGGGAGCTGTTTTTT; cdr3_aa: CSVERGRATGELFF
clone_size: many; v_call: TRBV7-9; j_call: TRBJ1-1; cdr3_length: 14; d_call: .; cdr3_nt: TGTGCCAGCAGCCCAGGGCAGGCTCGAACTGAAGCTTTCTTT; cdr3_aa: CASSPGQARTEAFF
clone_size: many; v_call: TRBV6-1; j_call: TRBJ2-5; cdr3_length: 14; d_call: .; cdr3_nt: TGTGCCAGCAGTGAACTTCGGGTCGGGGAGACCCAGTACTTC; cdr3_aa: CASSELRVGETQYF
clone_size: many; v_call: TRBV6-1; j_call: TRBJ1-6; cdr3_length: 17; d_call: .; cdr3_nt: TGTGCCAGCAGCTTCGCGGGCTTCAGCGGCTATAATTCACCCCTCCACTTT; cdr3_aa: CASSFAGFSGYNSPLHF
clone_size: many; v_call: TRBV19; j_call: TRBJ2-7; cdr3_length: 13; d_call: TRBD2; cdr3_nt: TGTGCCAGCTCTAGCGGGAGCTTCTACGAGCAGTACTTC; cdr3_aa: CASSSGSFYEQYF
clone_size: many; v_call: TRBV28; j_call: TRBJ2-5; cdr3_length: 14; d_call: .; cdr3_nt: TGTGCCAGCAGTCCTCCTCGGGCGGTAGAGACCCAGTACTTC; cdr3_aa: CASSPPRAVETQYF
clone_size: many; v_call: TRBV11-2; j_call: TRBJ2-7; cdr3_length: 16; d_call: TRBD2; cdr3_nt: TGTGCCAGCAGCCGACTAGCGGGGAGGAGCTCCTACGAGCAGTACTTC; cdr3_aa: CASSRLAGRSSYEQYF
clone_size: .; v_call: TRBV30; j_call: TRBJ1-2; cdr3_length: 11; d_call: .; cdr3_nt: TGTGCCTGGAGTGCCCGACCGGGCTACACCTTC; cdr3_aa: CAWSARPGYTF
clone_size: .; v_call: TRBV10-3; j_call: TRBJ1-2; cdr3_length: 12; d_call: .; cdr3_nt: TGTGCCATCAGTGTAAAGAGCTATGGCTACACCTTC; cdr3_aa: CAISVKSYGYTF
clone_size: .; v_call: TRBV28; j_call: TRBJ2-4; cdr3_length: 17; d_call: .; cdr3_nt: TGTGCCAGCAGCTCACCGGGTGGCAGGAGTTTAGGAGACATTCAGTACTTC; cdr3_aa: CASSSPGGRSLGDIQYF
clone_size: many; v_call: TRBV6-5; j_call: TRBJ1-1; cdr3_length: 13; d_call: .; cdr3_nt: TGTGCCAGCCTGCTAGCGGGGACGTGGAAAACTTTCTTT; cdr3_aa: CASLLAGTWKTFF
clone_size: few; v_call: TRBV11-2; j_call: TRBJ1-5; cdr3_length: 16; d_call: TRBD1; cdr3_nt: TGTGCCAGCAGCTTCAACAGGGGTTGGAGCAATCAGCCCCAGCATTTT; cdr3_aa: CASSFNRGWSNQPQHF
clone_size: many; v_call: TRBV29-1; j_call: TRBJ1-3; cdr3_length: 13; d_call: .; cdr3_nt: TGCAGCGTTGGGGGGGGATCTGGAAACACCATATATTTT; cdr3_aa: CSVGGGSGNTIYF
clone_size: many; v_call: TRBV6-1; j_call: TRBJ1-2; cdr3_length: 14; d_call: .; cdr3_nt: TGTGCCAGCACCCGGGGGGGGTTTGACTATGGCTACACCTTC; cdr3_aa: CASTRGGFDYGYTF
clone_size: .; v_call: TRBV2; j_call: TRBJ2-7; cdr3_length: 12; d_call: .; cdr3_nt: TGTGCCCGCACACGCTTCAGGACAGAAGTGCACTTC; cdr3_aa: CARTRFRTEVHF
clone_size: many; v_call: TRBV6-1; j_call: TRBJ2-7; cdr3_length: 13; d_call: .; cdr3_nt: TGTGCCAGCAGCCCCAGGGCCCGCTACGAGCAGTACTTC; cdr3_aa: CASSPRARYEQYF
clone_size: few; v_call: TRBV11-2; j_call: TRBJ2-4; cdr3_length: 14; d_call: .; cdr3_nt: TGTGCCAGCAGCTTAGGCGCAGCTATAAACATTAAGTACTTC; cdr3_aa: CASSLGAAINIKYF
clone_size: many; v_call: TRBV29-1; j_call: TRBJ2-5; cdr3_length: 14; d_call: TRBD2; cdr3_nt: TGCAGCACTGCCCCTAGGCGGGGAGGGGAGACCCAGTACTTC; cdr3_aa: CSTAPRRGGETQYF
clone_size: .; v_call: TRBV18; j_call: TRBJ1-5; cdr3_length: 14; d_call: .; cdr3_nt: TGTGCCAGCTCACCGGCGCGTAGAGTTCAGCCCCAGCATTTT; cdr3_aa: CASSPARRVQPQHF
clone_size: .; v_call: TRBV7-2; j_call: TRBJ1-2; cdr3_length: 14; d_call: .; cdr3_nt: TGTGCCAGCAGCCCCGACCGGGCCTACTATGGCTACACCTTC; cdr3_aa: CASSPDRAYYGYTF
clone_size: .; v_call: TRBV15; j_call: TRBJ1-1; cdr3_length: 16; d_call: .; cdr3_nt: TGTGCCACCAGAAGACCCGGGACTGGGGAAAGAATTGAAGCTTTCTTT; cdr3_aa: CATRRPGTGERIEAFF
clone_size: .; v_call: TRBV7-2; j_call: TRBJ2-5; cdr3_length: 14; d_call: .; cdr3_nt: TGTGCCAGCAGCTTAGAGGCGGGGCGAGGGACCCAGTACTTC; cdr3_aa: CASSLEAGRGTQYF
clone_size: .; v_call: TRBV6-1; j_call: TRBJ2-2; cdr3_length: 17; d_call: TRBD2; cdr3_nt: TGTGCCAGCAGCCCCCTAGCGGGAGGGATGAACACCGGGGAGCTGTTTTTT; cdr3_aa: CASSPLAGGMNTGELFF
clone_size: many; v_call: TRBV5-1; j_call: TRBJ2-7; cdr3_length: 15; d_call: .; cdr3_nt: TGCGCCAGCAGCTTGAGGACTAAGGGCTCCTACGAGCAGTACTTC; cdr3_aa: CASSLRTKGSYEQYF
clone_size: many; v_call: TRBV12-3/TRBV12-4; j_call: TRBJ2-5; cdr3_length: 14; d_call: .; cdr3_nt: TGTGCCAGTTCAGAGAGGGGCCTCCAAGAGACCCAGTACTTC; cdr3_aa: CASSERGLQETQYF
clone_size: many; v_call: TRBV7-2; j_call: TRBJ2-7; cdr3_length: 16; d_call: .; cdr3_nt: TGTGCCAGCAGCTTAGCGTACCAACCAAACTCCTACGAGCAGCACTTC; cdr3_aa: CASSLAYQPNSYEQHF
clone_size: .; v_call: TRBV13; j_call: TRBJ1-5; cdr3_length: 21; d_call: TRBD1; cdr3_nt: TGTGCCAGCAGCCCCCAACCCTACACCGGGACAGGGAAATATAGCAATCAGCCCCAGCATTTC; cdr3_aa: CASSPQPYTGTGKYSNQPQHF
clone_size: .; v_call: TRBV5-1; j_call: TRBJ2-7; cdr3_length: 16; d_call: TRBD2; cdr3_nt: TGCGCCAGCAGGCCAACTAGCGGGCTAAGCTCCTACGAGCAGTACTTC; cdr3_aa: CASRPTSGLSSYEQYF
clone_size: many; v_call: TRBV24-1; j_call: TRBJ2-5; cdr3_length: 19; d_call: TRBD1; cdr3_nt: TGTGCCACCAGTGATGCATCGGACAGGGGACGATACTACCAAGAGACCCAGTACTTC; cdr3_aa: CATSDASDRGRYYQETQYF
clone_size: .; v_call: TRBV5-8; j_call: TRBJ1-2; cdr3_length: 14; d_call: .; cdr3_nt: TGTGCCAGCAGCTTGCGGCTCCCGGCGGATGGTTACACCTTC; cdr3_aa: CASSLRLPADGYTF
clone_size: many; v_call: TRBV14; j_call: TRBJ2-5; cdr3_length: 16; d_call: TRBD2; cdr3_nt: TGTGCCAGCAGCCAGGCGGGGGTCTTACCCTCGGAGACCCAGTACTTC; cdr3_aa: CASSQAGVLPSETQYF
clone_size: many; v_call: TRBV6-5; j_call: TRBJ2-6; cdr3_length: 15; d_call: .; cdr3_nt: TGTGCCAGCAGTTCAGGGAAGACGGGGGCCAACGTCCTGACTTTC; cdr3_aa: CASSSGKTGANVLTF
clone_size: many; v_call: TRBV6-2/TRBV6-3; j_call: TRBJ2-7; cdr3_length: 14; d_call: .; cdr3_nt: TGTGCCAGCAGTTACGGCGGGGGCTACTACGAGCAGTACTTC; cdr3_aa: CASSYGGGYYEQYF
clone_size: many; v_call: TRBV28; j_call: TRBJ1-1; cdr3_length: 13; d_call: .; cdr3_nt: TGTGCCAGCAGTGGACAAGCGAACACTGAAGCTTTCTTT; cdr3_aa: CASSGQANTEAFF
clone_size: .; v_call: TRBV6-1; j_call: TRBJ1-2; cdr3_length: 17; d_call: .; cdr3_nt: TGTGCCAGCAGTGAAGCGCTAATGGGGGGGCGAAGCTATGGCTACACCTTC; cdr3_aa: CASSEALMGGRSYGYTF
clone_size: many; v_call: TRBV7-9; j_call: TRBJ1-1; cdr3_length: 13; d_call: TRBD1; cdr3_nt: TGTGCCAGCCACAGGGGGGGCAACACTGAAGCTTTCTTT; cdr3_aa: CASHRGGNTEAFF
clone_size: many; v_call: TRBV12-3/TRBV12-4; j_call: TRBJ2-7; cdr3_length: 13; d_call: .; cdr3_nt: TGTGCCAGCAGTTTTTTGTCGAGATACGAGCAGTACTTC; cdr3_aa: CASSFLSRYEQYF
clone_size: many; v_call: TRBV12-3/TRBV12-4; j_call: TRBJ1-2; cdr3_length: 11; d_call: .; cdr3_nt: TGTGCCAGCAGTTTAGGGACAGCTTACACCTTC; cdr3_aa: CASSLGTAYTF
clone_size: many; v_call: TRBV28; j_call: TRBJ2-2; cdr3_length: 14; d_call: TRBD2; cdr3_nt: TGTGCCAGCAGTTTAATAGCGGGGACCGGGGAGCTGTTTTTT; cdr3_aa: CASSLIAGTGELFF
clone_size: many; v_call: TRBV20-1; j_call: TRBJ1-2; cdr3_length: 14; d_call: .; cdr3_nt: TGCAGTGCTAGAACAGGGTACGGACCCTATGGCTACACCTTC; cdr3_aa: CSARTGYGPYGYTF
clone_size: many; v_call: TRBV6-1; j_call: TRBJ1-2; cdr3_length: 15; d_call: .; cdr3_nt: TGTGCCAGCGGTCGTACTTCCCGGGGCGGCTATGGCTACACCTTC; cdr3_aa: CASGRTSRGGYGYTF
clone_size: many; v_call: TRBV20-1; j_call: TRBJ2-5; cdr3_length: 13; d_call: .; cdr3_nt: TGCAGTGCTAGCCCGGGGATGGGGGGGACCCAGTACTTC; cdr3_aa: CSASPGMGGTQYF
clone_size: many; v_call: TRBV7-8; j_call: TRBJ2-4; cdr3_length: 18; d_call: .; cdr3_nt: TGTGCCAGCAGCTTAGGTGTGGCAGCCAAGTTAGCCAAAAACATTCAGTACTTC; cdr3_aa: CASSLGVAAKLAKNIQYF
clone_size: many; v_call: TRBV30; j_call: TRBJ1-2; cdr3_length: 11; d_call: .; cdr3_nt: TGTGCCTGGACTTCAGGAAAGGGCTACACCTTC; cdr3_aa: CAWTSGKGYTF
clone_size: .; v_call: TRBV12-3/TRBV12-4; j_call: TRBJ2-7; cdr3_length: 15; d_call: .; cdr3_nt: TGTGCCAGCAGTACTCTGACAGAGTTGGGCTACGAGCAGTACTTC; cdr3_aa: CASSTLTELGYEQYF
clone_size: many; v_call: TRBV28; j_call: TRBJ2-7; cdr3_length: 14; d_call: .; cdr3_nt: TGTGCCAGCAGTTTAGGGGGAGCGGAGGAGCGGCAGTACTTC; cdr3_aa: CASSLGGAEERQYF
clone_size: many; v_call: TRBV7-6; j_call: TRBJ1-3; cdr3_length: 15; d_call: .; cdr3_nt: TGTGCCAGCACGTCGGTACGAGGGTCCGGAAACACCATATATTTT; cdr3_aa: CASTSVRGSGNTIYF
clone_size: many; v_call: TRBV27; j_call: TRBJ1-2; cdr3_length: 12; d_call: .; cdr3_nt: TGTGCCAGCCGGGACCCCCGCTATGGCTACACCTTC; cdr3_aa: CASRDPRYGYTF
clone_size: .; v_call: TRBV30; j_call: TRBJ1-2; cdr3_length: 14; d_call: TRBD1; cdr3_nt: TGTGCCTGGATTACAGCCGGGACAGGTTATGGCTACACCTTC; cdr3_aa: CAWITAGTGYGYTF
clone_size: few; v_call: TRBV11-2; j_call: TRBJ1-1; cdr3_length: 16; d_call: .; cdr3_nt: TGTGCCAGCAGCTCTTTTGGATCTCTGGCGAACACTGAAGCTTTCTTT; cdr3_aa: CASSSFGSLANTEAFF
clone_size: many; v_call: TRBV12-3/TRBV12-4; j_call: TRBJ1-2; cdr3_length: 13; d_call: TRBD1; cdr3_nt: TGTGCCAGCAGGAAACAGGGGAACTATGGCTACACCTTC; cdr3_aa: CASRKQGNYGYTF
clone_size: .; v_call: TRBV6-2/TRBV6-3; j_call: TRBJ2-5; cdr3_length: 16; d_call: TRBD2; cdr3_nt: TGTGCCAGCAGTTACTCGACTAGCGGGAGGAGGGAGACCCAGTACTTC; cdr3_aa: CASSYSTSGRRETQYF